The rows below give T cell receptor beta chains drawn from one sample of a study of blood T cell repertoires in COVID-19. Clones were read by immunoSEQ multiplex PCR, and TCRdb kept only the in-frame ones, dropping some. The table records 13,000 to 15,000 clones, 80% to 90% of them present only once. The sample was peripheral blood. The receptors originated from a human donor in a cohort sampled during active COVID-19. Each CDR3 is given with its conserved first and last residue. Each record gives: clone size, J gene, D gene, V gene, CDR3 protein, CDR3 DNA. The D gene is left open where the match is weak. Expanded clones get a size class; other rows say once, few or many, or leave the size out.

>.|TRBJ1-1|TRBD1|TRBV27
CASRLQGAYTEAFF
TGTGCCAGCAGACTACAGGGGGCCTACACTGAAGCTTTCTTT
>.|TRBJ2-1|TRBD1|TRBV19
CASTDRGREQFF
TGTGCCAGTACGGACAGGGGTCGAGAGCAGTTCTTC
>.|TRBJ2-3|.|TRBV28
CASSPQRPSFNTQYF
TGTGCCAGCAGTCCTCAGCGTCCTAGTTTTAATACGCAGTATTTT
>.|TRBJ2-3|.|TRBV7-2
CASSLEGRGPTQYF
TGTGCCAGCAGCTTAGAGGGGCGGGGCCCTACGCAGTATTTT
>.|TRBJ2-5|.|TRBV10-3
CAISELGEETQYF
TGTGCCATCAGTGAGTTGGGAGAAGAGACCCAGTACTTC
>.|TRBJ2-7|.|TRBV23-1
CASSQRTESSYEQYF
TGCGCCAGCAGTCAAAGGACTGAGAGCTCCTACGAGCAGTACTTC
>once|TRBJ1-1|.|TRBV10-3
CAISKNGAGGANTEAFF
TGTGCCATCAGTAAAAACGGGGCGGGAGGAGCGAACACTGAAGCTTTCTTT
>.|TRBJ1-3|.|TRBV9
CASSVSGVDAGNTIYF
TGTGCCAGCAGCGTATCCGGGGTAGATGCTGGAAACACCATATATTTT
>once|TRBJ1-4|TRBD1|TRBV2
CASSDLGTVNNEKLFF
TGTGCCAGCAGTGATTTGGGGACAGTAAATAATGAAAAACTGTTTTTT
>.|TRBJ2-3|TRBD2|TRBV24-1
CATSDAGLAGADTQYF
TGTGCCACCAGTGACGCGGGACTAGCGGGAGCAGATACGCAGTATTTT
>.|TRBJ2-1|.|TRBV19
CASSGWSNNEQFF
TGTGCCAGTAGTGGCTGGAGCAACAATGAGCAGTTCTTC
>.|TRBJ2-3|.|TRBV18
CASSPPNSLNFQDTQYF
TGTGCCAGCTCACCACCTAACAGCCTCAATTTCCAGGATACGCAGTATTTT
>.|TRBJ1-5|TRBD1|TRBV28
CASRDGTGFQPQHF
TGTGCCAGCAGGGACGGGACAGGGTTTCAGCCCCAGCATTTT
>.|TRBJ2-1|TRBD2|TRBV13
CASSLKRGSDEQFF
TGTGCCAGCAGCTTAAAACGCGGGAGCGATGAGCAGTTCTTC
>.|TRBJ2-6|TRBD1|TRBV7-3
CASSRKTGAGANVLTF
TGTGCCAGCAGCCGCAAAACAGGGGCTGGGGCCAACGTCCTGACTTTC
>.|TRBJ2-3|TRBD1|TRBV5-1
CASSPPTGIDTQYF
TGCGCCAGCAGCCCACCGACAGGGATCGATACGCAGTATTTT
>.|TRBJ2-7|TRBD1|TRBV28
CASSPPGTGYYEQYF
TGTGCCAGCAGTCCCCCCGGGACAGGGTATTACGAGCAGTACTTC
>.|TRBJ2-3|.|TRBV27
CASSLSPYVRTDTQYF
TGTGCCAGCAGTTTATCGCCCTACGTTCGCACAGATACGCAGTATTTT
>.|TRBJ2-2|.|TRBV11-2
CASSPAGAVGELFF
TGTGCCAGCAGCCCAGCTGGAGCGGTCGGGGAGCTGTTTTTT
>.|TRBJ1-4|.|TRBV19
CASSIGGGGRNEKLFF
TGTGCCAGTAGTATAGGCGGCGGAGGACGTAATGAAAAACTGTTTTTT
>.|TRBJ2-7|TRBD2|TRBV5-1
CASSSGGAPYEQYF
TGCGCCAGCAGCTCGGGAGGCGCCCCCTACGAGCAGTACTTC
>.|TRBJ1-1|.|TRBV6-5
CASSSLPDTEAFF
TGTGCCAGCAGTTCCCTTCCTGACACTGAAGCTTTCTTT
>.|TRBJ1-1|TRBD1|TRBV6-5
CASRETGLSTEAFF
TGTGCCAGCAGGGAGACAGGGTTGAGCACTGAAGCTTTCTTT
>.|TRBJ2-4|.|TRBV28
CASATGGTAKNIQYF
TGTGCCAGCGCGACTGGGGGCACGGCCAAAAACATTCAGTACTTC
>few|TRBJ1-5|.|TRBV3-1/TRBV3-2
CASSQEAGYSNQPQHF
TGTGCCAGCAGCCAAGAGGCGGGCTATAGCAATCAGCCCCAGCATTTT
>.|TRBJ2-7|.|TRBV28
CASRLLGRLDYEQYF
TGTGCCAGCAGACTGCTAGGGAGGCTTGACTACGAGCAGTACTTC
>.|TRBJ2-7|TRBD1|TRBV19
CASRPGTGGAKEQYF
TGTGCCAGTAGACCCGGGACAGGGGGAGCGAAGGAGCAGTACTTC
>.|TRBJ1-5|.|TRBV28
CASSIYRDSNQPQHF
TGTGCCAGCAGTATATACAGGGATAGCAATCAGCCCCAGCATTTT
>.|TRBJ1-1|.|TRBV2
CASSDGGSASEAFF
TGTGCCAGCAGTGACGGCGGGAGCGCAAGTGAAGCTTTCTTT
>once|TRBJ1-5|.|TRBV18
CASSHGGGRSNQPQHF
TGTGCCAGCTCCCATGGGGGGGGCAGATCAAATCAGCCCCAGCATTTT
>once|TRBJ2-3|.|TRBV27
CASSPRQAHTDTQYF
TGTGCCAGCAGTCCAAGACAGGCCCACACAGATACGCAGTATTTT
>few|TRBJ1-4|TRBD1|TRBV5-1
CASSLAGGATNEKLFF
TGCGCCAGCAGCTTGGCAGGGGGTGCAACTAATGAAAAACTGTTTTTT
>.|TRBJ2-5|.|TRBV6-6
CASRGGGGRYQETQYF
TGTGCCAGCAGGGGTGGAGGGGGCCGGTACCAAGAGACCCAGTACTTC
>.|TRBJ2-3|TRBD2|TRBV5-1
CASSFGTSGRDTQYF
TGCGCCAGCAGCTTTGGGACTAGCGGGAGGGATACGCAGTATTTT
>.|TRBJ1-1|TRBD1|TRBV18
CASSPNRGEAFF
TGTGCCAGCTCACCAAACAGGGGTGAAGCTTTCTTT
>once|TRBJ2-5|.|TRBV14
CASSQGWGRGQYQETQYF
TGTGCCAGCAGCCAAGGATGGGGAAGAGGACAGTACCAAGAGACCCAGTACTTC
>.|TRBJ1-2|TRBD1|TRBV5-1
CASTGTDYGYTF
TGCGCCAGCACGGGGACAGACTATGGCTACACCTTC
>few|TRBJ1-2|.|TRBV2
CASTRGFSDGYTF
TGTGCCAGCACTCGGGGTTTTAGTGATGGCTACACCTTC
>.|TRBJ1-2|TRBD1|TRBV28
CATGGTGYSGYTF
TGTGCCACCGGCGGGACAGGGTATTCTGGCTACACCTTC
>.|TRBJ1-4|.|TRBV28
CASSSLRGEKLFF
TGTGCCAGCAGTTCCTTAAGGGGGGAAAAACTGTTTTTT
>.|TRBJ2-3|TRBD1|TRBV18
CASSPRQGSTDTQYF
TGTGCCAGCTCACCACGACAGGGGAGCACAGATACGCAGTATTTT
>.|TRBJ2-5|TRBD1|TRBV7-2
CASSIQGQGWQETQYF
TGTGCCAGCAGCATACAGGGACAGGGTTGGCAAGAGACCCAGTACTTC
>.|TRBJ2-5|.|TRBV5-1
CASSVKGQETQYF
TGCGCCAGCAGCGTTAAGGGGCAAGAGACCCAGTACTTC
>.|TRBJ1-2|TRBD1|TRBV12-3/TRBV12-4
CASRPDRGGGYTF
TGTGCCAGCAGACCGGACAGGGGAGGTGGCTACACCTTC
>.|TRBJ2-7|.|TRBV20-1
CSASSPGQMYEQYF
TGCAGTGCTAGTAGCCCAGGGCAAATGTACGAGCAGTACTTC